These T cell receptor beta chains were read from a single sample in a study of Ad26.COV2.S vaccination and SARS-CoV-2 variants. Profiled with immunoSEQ multiplex PCR; TCRdb holds only in-frame clones, not every one. Of hundreds of thousands of clones detected, 83% appear once; the ten largest clones hold around 7%. This specimen was peripheral blood, taken in a trial of Ad26.COV2.S vaccine versus placebo. The receptors come from a person aged 18-60 years who received the Ad26.COV2.S COVID-19 vaccine or a placebo. The conserved cysteine and the conserved F or W are not part of the CDR3 here.

v_call: TRBV6-5; j_call: TRBJ1-5; cdr3_length: 12; cdr3_aa: ASSRSYSNQPQH
v_call: TRBV11-1; j_call: TRBJ2-3; cdr3_length: 11; cdr3_aa: ASSLGGADTQY
v_call: TRBV12-3/TRBV12-4; j_call: TRBJ1-3; cdr3_length: 11; cdr3_aa: ASRRRKEATIY
v_call: TRBV5-1; j_call: TRBJ1-1; cdr3_length: 12; cdr3_aa: ASSRASGSTEAF
v_call: TRBV7-6; j_call: TRBJ1-2; cdr3_length: 11; cdr3_aa: ASSLIGAYGYT
v_call: TRBV7-3; j_call: TRBJ2-1; cdr3_length: 14; cdr3_aa: ASSPDGPLGALMQF
v_call: TRBV3-1/TRBV3-2; j_call: TRBJ1-1; cdr3_length: 15; cdr3_aa: ASSPGGGGGTNTEAF
v_call: TRBV15; j_call: TRBJ1-1; cdr3_length: 13; cdr3_aa: ATSSGSGYNTEAF
v_call: TRBV3-1/TRBV3-2; j_call: TRBJ2-2; cdr3_length: 14; cdr3_aa: ASSHIAVRGTGELF
v_call: TRBV5-1; j_call: TRBJ1-1; cdr3_length: 15; cdr3_aa: ASSGRLGQAMNTEAF